This TCR beta chain is drawn from a study of cytomegalovirus exposure and HLA in healthy donors. 13 Jbeta primers and 60 Vbeta primers were used for the PCR. Data came from immunoSEQ multiplex PCR; TCRdb stores just in-frame clones and leaves some out. This sample carries 160,000 or so clones, around 85% of them seen once, and the ten largest clones take roughly 1.4%. Germline assignment: CDR1 KGHSH and CDR2 LQKENI. With V trimmed by 6 bases and J by 6 bases, 10 bases remained unmatched. The CDR3 consists of 16 residues. Sequencing input: PBMCs. The receptor was isolated from a man aged 50-59 years in good health and CMV-seropositive. The chain uses TRBV18 and TRBJ2-3; 12 nucleotides line up with TRBD2. Written as DNA, the CDR3 is TGTGCCAGCTCGAGCTCACTAGCGGGAGGCGGGGATACGCAGTATTTT. Encoded protein: CASSSSLAGGGDTQYF. Full variable domain (remainder filled in from reference TRBV18 and TRBJ2-3): NAGVMQNPRHLVRRRGQEARLRCSPMKGHSHVYWYRQLPEEGLKFMVYLQKENIIDESGMPKERFSAEFPKEGPSILRIQQVVRGDSAAYFCASSSSLAGGGDTQYFGPGTRLTVL.